The present entry profiles one T cell receptor beta chain with its context. The authors made TCR cDNA by 5'RACE template switching, adding a universal primer site and UMIs. TCRdb reprocessed the 5' RACE reads with MiXCR, giving one entry per CDR3 protein. This table has more than 300,000 distinct CDR3 sequences, about 6.9% appearing once. The record originates from a study of T cells after yellow fever vaccination. Trimming left V 6 bases short and J 5 bases short, with 13 bases between. This CDR3 is 14 amino acids long. Germline V gene lookup returns CDR1 MDHEN and CDR2 SYDVKM. This rearrangement joins TRBV28 to TRBJ1-4, with a weak D call TRBD1 (6 bases). Here the sequenced sample was PBMCs, taken roughly 46 days after the first yellow fever vaccination. This TCR derives from a man between 18 and 29 years old who received the YFV17D yellow fever vaccine. CDR3 sequence: CASSSGVFNEKLFF. CDR3 DNA sequence: TGTGCCAGCAGCTCAGGGGTCTTCAATGAAAAACTGTTTTTT.